The 12 T cell receptor beta chains below come from one sample, sequenced in a study of identifying expanded T cells in peripheral blood. Measured with immunoSEQ multiplex PCR; TCRdb has only the in-frame clones, and not every one. The sample contains approximately 94,000 clones, roughly 88% of which appear only once. Sequenced material: blood. The receptors originated from a person aged 18 to 70 in good health.

The chain recombines TRBV4-1 with TRBJ2-5; perhaps TRBD2 as D (5 bases). The CDR3 is 13 residues long. V was cut by 3 bases and J by 5 bases, with 10 bases left in between. The V gene's germline CDR1 is MGHRA and CDR2 YSYEKL. CDR3 sequence: CASSHRSGETQYF. CDR3 DNA: TGCGCCAGCAGCCATCGGTCGGGGGAGACCCAGTACTTC.

This chain connects TRBV7-2 to TRBJ2-7, with 7 bases fitting TRBD1. Per germline, CDR1 SGHTA and CDR2 FQGNSA. With V trimmed by 6 bases and J by 4 bases, 12 bases remained unmatched. There are 15 residues in the CDR3. CDR3 in DNA: TGTGCCAGCAGTTCCCCCGACCGACAGGGATACGAGCAGTACTTC. The encoded protein is CASSSPDRQGYEQYF.

As to this clone: A read error may produce the germline difference seen at one junction end. This rearrangement joins TRBV25-1 to TRBJ1-1; D ambiguous. The germline V gene has CDR1 MGHDK and CDR2 SYGVNS. The CDR3 covers 15 residues. The CDR3 region is CASSGRSQLNAEAFF. As DNA, the CDR3 is TGTGCCAGCAGTGGGAGGTCCCAACTGAACGCTGAAGCTTTCTTT.

Points on this clone: One junction end does not reproduce the germline sequence, and a read error may be involved. V usage is TRBV30 and J usage is TRBJ2-5; 9 nucleotides line up with TRBD1. There are 13 residues in the CDR3. Looked up from germline, CDR1 is GTSNPN and CDR2 is SVGIG (reference sequence). The chain's CDR3 is CAWTGAPAETQYF. Here the CDR3 DNA reads TGTGCTTGGACAGGGGCCCCCGCGGAGACCCAGTACTTC.

This clone is a singleton in its sample. This chain joins TRBV9 and TRBJ2-1; 9 bases map to TRBD2. The V gene end was trimmed by 2 bases and the J gene end by 9 bases; junction bases not matched to a gene: 9. Germline values: CDR1 SGDLS, CDR2 YYNGEE. CDR3 length: 15 residues. The CDR3 protein is CASSVRAGGHSEQFF. The CDR3, as DNA: TGTGCCAGCAGCGTGCGGGCGGGGGGGCATAGTGAGCAGTTCTTC.

The chain couples TRBV19 to TRBJ2-3; TRBD2 is a possible D gene (6 bases). Germline CDR1 LNHDA, CDR2 SQIVND (reference sequence). This CDR3 has 14 amino acids. V lost 6 bases, J lost 1 base, and 11 bases lay in between. This CDR3 is CASRGRGGTDTQYF. In nucleotides, the CDR3 is TGTGCCAGTAGGGGACGCGGGGGCACAGATACGCAGTATTTT.

The chain has TRBV18 and TRBJ1-2; D ambiguous. There are 12 residues in the CDR3. From germline, CDR1 is KGHSH and CDR2 LQKENI. The V gene lost 6 bases and the J gene lost 3 bases, with 8 bases spanning the gap. CDR3 sequence (DNA): TGTGCCAGCTCGGGCGGAGACTATGGCTACACCTTC. Translation gives CASSGGDYGYTF.

This chain joins TRBV7-3 and TRBJ1-2, with unresolved D. The CDR3 has 13 residues. With 0 bases removed from V and 7 bases from J, the gap between germline ends came to 9 bases. Looked up from germline, CDR1 is SGHTA and CDR2 is FQGTGA. The CDR3 DNA reads TGTGCCAGCAGCTTAACGGGCGCGGGTGGCTACACCTTC. Its translation is CASSLTGAGGYTF.

The chain joins TRBV2 to TRBJ2-2; D gene ambiguous. The CDR3 spans 12 residues. Germline lookup yields CDR1 SNHLY and CDR2 FYNNEI. Trimming pared 5 bases from V and 3 bases from J, leaving 4 bases between. Here the CDR3 reads CASSRDTGELFF. The CDR3 DNA follows: TGTGCCAGCAGTCGGGACACCGGGGAGCTGTTTTTT.

V and J are TRBV27 and TRBJ1-2; 9 bases match TRBD1. Germline lookup yields CDR1 MNHEY and CDR2 SMNVEV (reference sequence). CDR3 length: 16 amino acids. Germline trimming cut 3 bases from V and 9 bases from J; bases unmatched to any gene: 14. The CDR3 DNA follows: TGTGCCAGCAGTTTGGCCGGGACAGGGTGGGTTGGGAGCTACACCTTC. Amino acid sequence: CASSLAGTGWVGSYTF.

V and J are TRBV4-3 and TRBJ2-1; maybe TRBD2 (7 bases). In germline, CDR1 is LGHNA, CDR2 YSLEER. CDR3 length: 17 residues. V was cut by 0 bases and J by 0 bases, with 12 bases left in between. The CDR3 region is CASSQEGGAYSYNEQFF. CDR3 coding DNA: TGCGCCAGCAGCCAAGAGGGGGGGGCCTACTCCTACAATGAGCAGTTCTTC.

This sequence joins TRBV5-4 and TRBJ2-1; D unclear. The CDR3 contains 12 residues. V was pared by 4 bases and J by 9 bases, with 11 bases between. From germline, CDR1 is SGHNT and CDR2 YYREEE (reference sequence). CDR3 sequence (DNA): TGTGCCAGCAGCGAGGCCCCTCGTGAGCAGTTCTTC. This translates into CASSEAPREQFF.